This T cell receptor (beta chain) was captured in a study of OX40 agonist ivuxolimab in advanced cancers. About the research overall: A partial response was reached by three patients: one with hepatocellular carcinoma and two with cutaneous melanoma. General study results and limits: Antigen targets of the expanded peripheral T cells went undetermined.

The protocol was immunoSEQ multiplex PCR, while the TCRdb copy is restricted to in-frame clones and leaves out a portion. Here the sample spans around 110,000 clones, 80% to 95% being singletons. As concerns this clone: What it binds is not known.

Peripheral blood came from all dose cohorts at three timepoints. The CDR3 runs 16 residues. The junction had 9 bases not matched to a gene; V was cut back by 4 bases and J by 2 bases. CDR1 and CDR2 (germline): SQVTM, ANQGSEA. The chain uses TRBV29-1 and TRBJ1-5; 9 bases are shared with TRBD1. This specimen was CD4+ or CD8+ T cells sorted from blood, taken in a trial of the OX40 agonist ivuxolimab. This TCR was recovered from an adult with an advanced solid tumor such as melanoma, head and neck, liver or kidney cancer. CDR3 sequence: CSVVGQGSGGNQPQHF. The CDR3 nucleotides are TGCAGCGTTGTAGGACAGGGGTCCGGGGGCAATCAGCCCCAGCATTTT.